The 13 T cell receptor beta chains below all came from one sample that was sequenced in a study of T cell responses to AZD1222 COVID-19 vaccine. Clones were read by immunoSEQ multiplex PCR, and TCRdb kept only the in-frame ones, dropping some. The sample yields roughly 120,000 clones, over 85% seen once. The material was peripheral blood, obtained 28 days after the second AZD1222 dose. The receptors shown here come from an adult who received the AZD1222 COVID-19 vaccine.

This chain connects TRBV27 to TRBJ2-1, with D tentatively TRBD1 (5 bases). Germline V lookup: CDR1 MNHEY, CDR2 SMNVEV (reference sequence). The ends were cut back, 5 bases at V and 6 bases at J, with 8 bases in the middle. The CDR3 totals 12 residues. CDR3 region: CASSLTANEQFF. The DNA of the CDR3 is TGTGCCAGCAGTCTGACAGCCAATGAGCAGTTCTTC.

J is TRBJ1-2 and V is TRBV4-3; possibly TRBD1 for D (5 bases). CDR1 is LGHNA and CDR2 is YSLEER in the germline V gene. The CDR3 has 16 amino acids. The V gene lost 0 bases and the J gene lost 1 base, with 12 bases spanning the gap. CDR3 DNA sequence: TGCGCCAGCAGCCAAGATACTCGGGGGTTTAACTATGGCTACACCTTC. This sequence encodes CASSQDTRGFNYGYTF.

The genes are TRBV6-2 or TRBV6-3 and TRBJ1-3; no firm D call. V lost 6 bases and J 0 bases, leaving 9 bases between the germline ends. The germline V gene has CDR1 MNHEY and CDR2 SVGEGT. This CDR3 has 14 residues. Here the CDR3 reads CASSHGGSGNTIYF. The CDR3 DNA follows: TGTGCCAGCAGCCACGGCGGCTCTGGAAACACCATATATTTT.

The chain employs TRBV11-2 and TRBJ1-2; D is unclear. Per the germline V gene, CDR1 is SGHAT and CDR2 is FQNNGV. The CDR3 has 13 residues. V gave up 1 base and J gave up 1 base, with 4 bases separating them. DNA for the CDR3: TGTGCCAGCAGCTTAGGGGGTAACTATGGCTACACCTTC. It translates to CASSLGGNYGYTF.

The chain couples TRBV7-2 to TRBJ1-1; no clear D. CDR1 and CDR2 from the germline V gene are SGHTA and FQGNSA. The V gene lost 1 base and the J gene lost 0 bases, with 3 bases spanning the gap. The CDR3 contains 13 residues. As DNA, the CDR3 is TGTGCCAGCAGCTTAGGGATGAACACTGAAGCTTTCTTT. This encodes CASSLGMNTEAFF.

V is TRBV7-6 and J is TRBJ2-1, with D tentatively TRBD2 (5 bases). The CDR3 spans 14 residues. Trimming took off 5 bases at V and 8 bases at J, with 16 bases between the two ends. The V gene's germline CDR1 is SGHVS and CDR2 FNYEAQ. The DNA for the CDR3 is TGTGCCAGCAGCCGCAACCCTAGCACCCATGAGCAGTTCTTC. Its protein is CASSRNPSTHEQFF.

This clone was detected only once. The chain recombines TRBV7-2 with TRBJ1-1, with D unclear. The CDR3 is 14 amino acids. The germline CDR1 and CDR2 sequences are SGHTA and FQGNSA. V was pared by 0 bases and J by 5 bases, with 10 bases between. The CDR3 protein is CASSLAVGWTEAFF. In nucleotides, the CDR3 is TGTGCCAGCAGCTTAGCAGTGGGTTGGACTGAAGCTTTCTTT.

The rearrangement joins TRBV4-2 to TRBJ1-6; 8 bases are shared with TRBD1. Germline assignment: CDR1 LGHNA and CDR2 YNFKEQ. The CDR3 is made up of 16 amino acids. V dropped 4 bases and J dropped 5; count of bases not matched to a gene: 7. The CDR3 DNA reads TGTGCCAGCAGCCGCGAGGGGACAGGCAATAATTCACCCCTCCACTTT. Translating gives CASSREGTGNNSPLHF.

The chain couples TRBV28 to TRBJ2-5; 7 nucleotides line up with TRBD2. CDR1 is MDHEN, CDR2 SYDVKM, per germline. This CDR3 has 15 residues. J lost 3 bases, V lost 2 bases, and 6 bases had no gene match. The CDR3 sequence is CASSLAGVREETQYF. In nucleotides, the CDR3 is TGTGCCAGCAGTTTAGCGGGGGTTCGGGAAGAGACCCAGTACTTC. The full variable domain, in which reference TRBV28 and TRBJ2-5 provide the parts outside the CDR3, is DVKVTQSSRYLVKRTGEKVFLECVQDMDHENMFWYRQDPGLGLRLIYFSYDVKMKEKGDIPEGYSVSREKKERFSLILESASTNQTSMYLCASSLAGVREETQYFGPGTRLLVL.

This sequence joins TRBV28 and TRBJ1-6, with no clear D. The germline V gene has CDR1 MDHEN and CDR2 SYDVKM. The CDR3 has 16 residues. V lost 6 bases and J 7 bases, leaving 19 bases between the germline ends. In DNA form, the CDR3 reads TGTGCCAGCAGACCCCCGGAGGGTCTTGGGAATTCACCCCTCCACTTT. This sequence encodes CASRPPEGLGNSPLHF.

This chain connects TRBV28 to TRBJ2-7; a possible D gene is TRBD2 (7 bases). Germline CDR1 reads MDHEN; CDR2 reads SYDVKM. Trimming cost V 8 bases and J 7 bases, with 24 bases left between them. The CDR3 covers 15 residues. The CDR3 coding sequence is TGTGCCAGCGACGGCCGCGGGGGCCCTATCGAGGAGCAGTACTTC. It codes for CASDGRGGPIEEQYF.

This clone is a singleton in its sample. In nucleotides, the CDR3 is TGTGCCAGCCTGGAGTTCTACGAGCAGTACTTC. Protein: CASLEFYEQYF. V usage is TRBV6-5 and J usage is TRBJ2-7, with D unresolved. This CDR3 is built from 11 residues. The V gene lost 8 bases and the J gene lost 3 bases, with 8 bases spanning the gap. Germline assignment: CDR1 MNHEY and CDR2 SVGAGI.

The CDR3 nucleotides read TGCGCCAGCAGCCTAGAGAACTATGGCTACACCTTC. Amino acid sequence: CASSLENYGYTF. The chain joins TRBV5-1 to TRBJ1-2; no clear D gene. Trimming shortened V by 4 bases and J by 2 bases, and 6 bases separated the two germline ends. Germline V lookup: CDR1 SGHRS, CDR2 YFSETQ. This CDR3 has 12 amino acids.